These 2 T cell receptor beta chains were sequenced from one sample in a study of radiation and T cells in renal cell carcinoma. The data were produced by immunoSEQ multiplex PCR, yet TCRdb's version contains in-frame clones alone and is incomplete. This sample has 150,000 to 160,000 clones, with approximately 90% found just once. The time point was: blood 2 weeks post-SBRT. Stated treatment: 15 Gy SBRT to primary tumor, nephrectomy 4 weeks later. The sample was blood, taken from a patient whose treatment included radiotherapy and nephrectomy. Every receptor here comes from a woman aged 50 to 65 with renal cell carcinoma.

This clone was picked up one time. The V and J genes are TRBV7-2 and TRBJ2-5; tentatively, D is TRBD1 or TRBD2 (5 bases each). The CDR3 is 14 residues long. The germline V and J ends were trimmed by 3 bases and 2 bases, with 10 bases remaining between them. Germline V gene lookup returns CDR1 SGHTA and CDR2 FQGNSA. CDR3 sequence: CASSLLGVQETQYF. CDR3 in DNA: TGTGCCAGCAGCTTGCTGGGGGTTCAAGAGACCCAGTACTTC. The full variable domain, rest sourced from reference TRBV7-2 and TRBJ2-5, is GAGVSQSPSNKVTEKGKDVELRCDPISGHTALYWYRQSLGQGLEFLIYFQGNSAPDKSGLPSDRFSAERTGGSVSTLTIQRTQQEDSAVYLCASSLLGVQETQYFGPGTRLLVL.

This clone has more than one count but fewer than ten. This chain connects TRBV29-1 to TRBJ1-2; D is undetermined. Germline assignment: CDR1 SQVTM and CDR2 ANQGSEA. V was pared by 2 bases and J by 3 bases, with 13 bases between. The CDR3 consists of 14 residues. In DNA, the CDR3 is TGCAGCGTTGAATCACAGTCCGGCTACTATGGCTACACCTTC. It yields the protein CSVESQSGYYGYTF.